This T cell receptor beta chain was found in a study of T cell repertoires in cytomegalovirus infection. Overall study: Public signatures in TCR beta pointed to CMV infection and matching HLA type. Study-wide results and caveats: Cumulative frequency of public TCR beta families picked out carriers of CMV plus the relevant HLA. Within the response measured ex vivo, HLA-C-restricted CMV-specific TCR beta clonotypes were dominant.

TCRdb called the reads again in MiXCR, with one record for every CDR3 protein. This sample has 400,000 or so distinct CDR3 sequences, with 25% to 40% found just once. This clonotype was seen a few times. The target antigen is unknown. The TCR comes from a human donor in good health (CMV status not recorded). Some clones in this sample may be carry-over from other donors' samples. Sequencing was carried out using PBMCs.

The CDR3 coding sequence is TGCAGCGTCACAGGACAGAGGAAGGGGAATGAGCAGTTCTTC. Amino acids: CSVTGQRKGNEQFF. The chain carries TRBV29-1 and TRBJ2-1, with a possible D match to TRBD1 (6 bases). Germline CDR1 and CDR2: SQVTM and ANQGSEA. The CDR3 spans 14 residues. Trimming stripped 6 bases from V and 7 bases from J, with 19 bases between.